This T cell receptor beta chain was observed in a study of blood T cells in healthy people across ages. A note on this clonotype: Antigen unknown.

The germline V and J ends were trimmed by 6 bases and 7 bases, with 16 bases remaining between them. Germline CDR1 is DFQATT and CDR2 is SNEGSKA (reference sequence). There are 13 residues in the CDR3. The authors ran a second PCR of roughly 6 to 12 cycles using a sample-barcoded 5' primer and a J-beta primer mix. Each CDR3 protein is one row after TCRdb ran MiXCR on the 5' RACE reads. The sample includes some 800,000 distinct CDR3 sequences, 40% to 50% of them seen just once. Study observations and caveats: Possibly, changes in expanded clonotypes were confounded because donor CMV status was unknown. TCR beta diversity, measured per million T cells, fell in a roughly linear way with age.

This chain uses TRBV20-1 with TRBJ2-1; D perhaps matches TRBD1 (6 bases). Source material: blood. The clonotype originates from a man aged 60 to 75 in good health. CDR3 sequence reads: CSAPNQGWNEQFF. Here the CDR3 DNA reads TGCAGTGCCCCGAACCAGGGGTGGAATGAGCAGTTCTTC.